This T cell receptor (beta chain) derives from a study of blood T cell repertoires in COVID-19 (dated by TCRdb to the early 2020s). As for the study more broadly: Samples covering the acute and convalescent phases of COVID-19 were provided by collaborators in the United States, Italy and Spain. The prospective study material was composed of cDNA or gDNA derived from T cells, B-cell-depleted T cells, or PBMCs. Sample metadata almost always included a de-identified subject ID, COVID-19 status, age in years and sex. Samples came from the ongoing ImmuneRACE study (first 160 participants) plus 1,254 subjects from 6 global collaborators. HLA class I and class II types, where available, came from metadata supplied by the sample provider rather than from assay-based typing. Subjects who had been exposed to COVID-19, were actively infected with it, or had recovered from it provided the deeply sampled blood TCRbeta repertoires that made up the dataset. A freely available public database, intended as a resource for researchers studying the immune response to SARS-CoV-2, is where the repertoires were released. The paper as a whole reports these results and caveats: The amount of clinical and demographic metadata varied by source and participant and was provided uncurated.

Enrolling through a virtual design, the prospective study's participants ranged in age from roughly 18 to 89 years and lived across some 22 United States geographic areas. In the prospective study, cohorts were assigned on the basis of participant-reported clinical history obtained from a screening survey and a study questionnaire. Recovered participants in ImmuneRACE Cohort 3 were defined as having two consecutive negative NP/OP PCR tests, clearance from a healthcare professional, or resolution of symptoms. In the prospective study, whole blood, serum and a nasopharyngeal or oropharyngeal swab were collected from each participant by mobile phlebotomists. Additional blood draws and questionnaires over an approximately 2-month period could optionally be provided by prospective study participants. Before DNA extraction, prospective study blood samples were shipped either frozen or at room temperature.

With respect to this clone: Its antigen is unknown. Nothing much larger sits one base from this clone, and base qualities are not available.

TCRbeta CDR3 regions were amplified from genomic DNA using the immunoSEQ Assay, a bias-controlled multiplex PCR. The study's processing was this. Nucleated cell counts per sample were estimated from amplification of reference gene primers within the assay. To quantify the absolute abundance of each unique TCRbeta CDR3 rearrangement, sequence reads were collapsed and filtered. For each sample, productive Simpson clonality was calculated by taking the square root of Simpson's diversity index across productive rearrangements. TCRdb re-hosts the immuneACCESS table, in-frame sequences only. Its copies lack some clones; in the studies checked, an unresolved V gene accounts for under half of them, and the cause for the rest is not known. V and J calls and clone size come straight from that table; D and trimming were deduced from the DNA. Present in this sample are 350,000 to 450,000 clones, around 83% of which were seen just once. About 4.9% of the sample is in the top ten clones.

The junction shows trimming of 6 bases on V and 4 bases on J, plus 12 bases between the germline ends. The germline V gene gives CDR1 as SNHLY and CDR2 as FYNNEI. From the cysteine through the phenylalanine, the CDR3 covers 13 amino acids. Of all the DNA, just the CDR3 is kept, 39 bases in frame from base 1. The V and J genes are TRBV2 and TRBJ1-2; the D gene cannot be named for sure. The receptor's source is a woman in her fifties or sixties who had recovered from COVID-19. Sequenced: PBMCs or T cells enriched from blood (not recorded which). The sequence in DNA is TGTGCCAGCAGGGAACGGGTTGGCTATGGCTACACCTTC. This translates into CASRERVGYGYTF.